The rows below give T cell receptor beta chains drawn from one sample of a study of blood T cell repertoires in COVID-19. Clones were sequenced by immunoSEQ multiplex PCR, and TCRdb holds only the in-frame ones, with some missing. The table shows some 530,000 clones, with about nine tenths occurring only once. Material: PBMCs or T cells enriched from blood (not recorded which). The source of these receptors is a woman in her fifties or sixties who had recovered from COVID-19. Both conserved end residues are part of each CDR3. D genes are given only for firm matches. Size is stated for part of the rows, as once, few or many counts, or as a class when the clone is expanded.

size,V,J,D,DNA,CDR3
.,TRBV6-5,TRBJ2-2,.,TGTGCCAGCAGACTCAGGGGGGCCGGGGAGCTGTTTTTT,CASRLRGAGELFF
.,TRBV7-2,TRBJ2-1,TRBD2,TGTGCCAGCAGCAAGGGACTACTTTATGAGCAGTTCTTC,CASSKGLLYEQFF
once,TRBV18,TRBJ1-5,.,TGTGCCAGCTCACCGGGCAGTAGCAATCAGCCCCAGCATTTT,CASSPGSSNQPQHF
.,TRBV20-1,TRBJ2-7,TRBD1,TGCAGTGCTCACGGACAGGGTCAGCAGTACTTC,CSAHGQGQQYF
.,TRBV5-1,TRBJ2-5,.,TGCGCCAGCAGCCCTCTACTAGGGGGAGAGACCCAGTACTTC,CASSPLLGGETQYF
.,TRBV29-1,TRBJ1-4,.,TGCAGCGTTGGCAAGGGGACAAATGAAAAACTGTTTTTT,CSVGKGTNEKLFF
.,TRBV7-8,TRBJ2-1,TRBD2,TGTGCCAGCAGTTCCGGGACTAGCGGGGGGCGTTCCTACAATGAGCAGTTCTTC,CASSSGTSGGRSYNEQFF
.,TRBV7-2,TRBJ1-4,TRBD1,TGTGCCAGCAGCGAACGGACAGGTTTAAAACTGTTTTTT,CASSERTGLKLFF
.,TRBV7-2,TRBJ2-3,.,TGTGCCAGCAGCTTAGTTCGGTCAGATACGCAGTATTTT,CASSLVRSDTQYF
once,TRBV6-2/TRBV6-3,TRBJ2-1,.,TGTGCCAGCAGTTATCGAGGTAATGAGCAGTTCTTC,CASSYRGNEQFF
.,TRBV5-4,TRBJ1-2,.,TGTGCCAGCAGCTTGGATGGGGCAGTTCATAACTATGGCTACACCTTC,CASSLDGAVHNYGYTF
few,TRBV20-1,TRBJ1-5,.,TGCAGTGCTAGTCCAGGGGGCAATCAGCCCCAGCATTTT,CSASPGGNQPQHF
.,TRBV5-6,TRBJ2-1,.,TGTGCCAGCAGCTTGAGGGGCACGCGTACCAATGAGCAGTTCTTC,CASSLRGTRTNEQFF
.,TRBV18,TRBJ2-5,TRBD2,TGTGCCAGCTCACCGACTAGCGGGGGAGCGCCTCCAAGGGACCAGTACTTC,CASSPTSGGAPPRDQYF
.,TRBV2,TRBJ2-5,TRBD1,TGTGCCAGCAGTGTGGGACAGGGGGAGACCCAGTACTTC,CASSVGQGETQYF
.,TRBV12-3/TRBV12-4,TRBJ1-3,.,TGTGCCAGCAGTCAGATATCTGGAAACACCATATATTTT,CASSQISGNTIYF
.,TRBV24-1,TRBJ2-1,.,TGTGCCACCAGTGATTACACATCGACTCACATCTACAATGAGCAGTTCTTC,CATSDYTSTHIYNEQFF
.,TRBV5-6,TRBJ2-7,.,TGTGCCAGCAGCTTGTATTACGAGCAGTACTTC,CASSLYYEQYF
once,TRBV5-1,TRBJ2-5,TRBD2,TGCGCCAGCAGCTTGGGGTTAGCGGGGACGGAGACCCAGTACTTC,CASSLGLAGTETQYF
.,TRBV4-1,TRBJ2-5,.,TGCGCCAGCAGCCCGATGAGCCAAGAGACCCAGTACTTC,CASSPMSQETQYF
.,TRBV5-4,TRBJ2-7,TRBD1,TGTGCCAGCAGCTTGGATCGAGGGGGCGGGTACGAGCAGTACTTC,CASSLDRGGGYEQYF
.,TRBV19,TRBJ2-1,TRBD2,TGTGCCAGTACAGCCGGGACTAGCGCCTACAATGAGCAGTTCTTC,CASTAGTSAYNEQFF
.,TRBV3-1/TRBV3-2,TRBJ2-1,TRBD2,TGTGCCAGCAGACTAGCGGGGGGGGACAATGAGCAGTTCTTC,CASRLAGGDNEQFF
.,TRBV12-5,TRBJ1-1,TRBD1,TGTGCTAGTGGGGGACAGGTGGGAACTGAAGCTTTCTTT,CASGGQVGTEAFF
.,TRBV5-6,TRBJ2-3,TRBD1,TGTGCCAGCAGCCCCAGGGGGCGCACAGATACGCAGTATTTT,CASSPRGRTDTQYF
.,TRBV7-6,TRBJ1-2,.,TGTGCCAGCAGCCCCCAGGCGGGAACCACTAACTATGGCTACACCTTC,CASSPQAGTTNYGYTF
few,TRBV3-1/TRBV3-2,TRBJ1-5,.,TGTGCCAGCAGCCAAACCACCGGAGGGTCCAATCAGCCCCAGCATTTT,CASSQTTGGSNQPQHF
.,TRBV4-1,TRBJ2-1,TRBD2,TGCGCCAGCAGCCTCGGACTAGCGGGGGGGTACAATGAGCAGTTCTTC,CASSLGLAGGYNEQFF
.,TRBV7-8,TRBJ1-2,.,TGTGCCAGCAGTCCCAGCACAGGGTACCATGGCTACACCTTC,CASSPSTGYHGYTF
.,TRBV6-1,TRBJ2-5,.,TGTGCCAGCAGTGACGGTTACAGCCAAGAGACCCAGTACTTC,CASSDGYSQETQYF
.,TRBV19,TRBJ2-3,TRBD1,TGTGCCAGTGGATCCGGGACAGGGAGGGATACGCAGTATTTT,CASGSGTGRDTQYF
.,TRBV2,TRBJ1-3,TRBD1,TGTGCCAGCAGTGAAGGGACAGGGCTTGGAAACACCATATATTTT,CASSEGTGLGNTIYF
.,TRBV6-5,TRBJ1-5,TRBD1,TGTGCCAGCAGCCCCCAAGGGGGCGGTCAGCCCCAGCATTTT,CASSPQGGGQPQHF
.,TRBV24-1,TRBJ2-1,.,TGTGCCACCAGTGATTTGAGAGACATGTTCTTC,CATSDLRDMFF
.,TRBV24-1,TRBJ1-2,.,TGTGCCACCAGTGCGGGTTATGGCTACACCTTC,CATSAGYGYTF
.,TRBV6-5,TRBJ2-1,TRBD2,TGTGCCAGCAGTTACTTTGGCCAGCGGGGCAATGAGCAGTTCTTC,CASSYFGQRGNEQFF
.,TRBV20-1,TRBJ1-1,.,TGCAGTGCAAGAGGAGGGGGTGAGGCTTTCTTT,CSARGGGEAFF
once,TRBV5-4,TRBJ2-2,TRBD2,TGTGCCAGCAGCAAGGGACTAGCGGGGGGAAACACCGGGGAGCTGTTTTTT,CASSKGLAGGNTGELFF
once,TRBV10-3,TRBJ2-3,.,TGTGCCATCAGGGTGGGGGGAGCGGACCCTAGCACAGATACGCAGTATTTT,CAIRVGGADPSTDTQYF
.,TRBV14,TRBJ2-5,.,TGTGCCAGCAGCCGAAGCCTGATAGAGACCCAGTACTTC,CASSRSLIETQYF
.,TRBV19,TRBJ1-1,.,TGTGCCAGTAGTATTCTGGGGATCGGGGAGACTGAAGCTTTCTTT,CASSILGIGETEAFF
.,TRBV7-9,TRBJ1-2,TRBD1,TGTGCCAGCAGCTTAGTTGGACAGGGGCACGGCTACACCTTC,CASSLVGQGHGYTF
.,TRBV19,TRBJ1-5,TRBD1,TGTGCCAGTAGTGACAGGGTTTATCAGCCCCAGCATTTT,CASSDRVYQPQHF
.,TRBV11-3,TRBJ2-1,TRBD2,TGTGCCAGCAGCATAGAGTCCCTAGCGGGGGATAACGATGAGCAGTTCTTC,CASSIESLAGDNDEQFF
.,TRBV10-1,TRBJ2-1,TRBD1,TGCGCCAGCAGTCGGACAGGGGGAAACAATGAGCAGTTCTTC,CASSRTGGNNEQFF
.,TRBV30,TRBJ2-3,TRBD2,TGTGCCTGGAGAGGGTCCCTAGCGGGGATAGATACGCAGTATTTT,CAWRGSLAGIDTQYF